The 30 T cell receptor beta chains reported below all come from one sample, sequenced in a study of T cell changes during pregnancy in multiple sclerosis. Profiled with immunoSEQ multiplex PCR; TCRdb holds only in-frame clones, not every one. The sample carries around 58,000 clones, 90% to 95% recorded once. Here the sequenced sample was peripheral blood, taken before pregnancy. The receptors were sampled from a female donor with multiple sclerosis, enrolled in a pregnancy study.

V gene TRBV7-2 combines with J gene TRBJ1-2, with a possible D match to TRBD1 (6 bases). V was pared by 1 base and J by 4 bases, with 10 bases between. Per the germline V gene, CDR1 is SGHTA and CDR2 is FQGNSA. The CDR3 totals 14 residues. The CDR3 DNA reads TGTGCCAGCAGCTTAGACGGACAGCCCTATGGCTACACCTTC. This translates into CASSLDGQPYGYTF.

The rearrangement joins TRBV27 to TRBJ2-7; 8 bases are shared with TRBD2. Germline V gives CDR1 MNHEY, CDR2 SMNVEV (reference sequence). This CDR3 has 14 amino acids. V shed 5 bases, J shed 5 bases, and the junction held 8 bases outside the gene matches. The CDR3 bases are TGTGCCAGCAGTCCGGGCGGGGGGACCGACGAGCAGTACTTC. Protein sequence: CASSPGGGTDEQYF.

The rearrangement uses TRBV6-1 and TRBJ1-2; 9 bases map to TRBD1. V shed 8 bases and J 7 bases; nucleotides not matched to a gene: 11. CDR1 and CDR2 (germline): MNHNS, SASEGT. The CDR3 is 14 amino acids. The CDR3 nucleotides read TGTGCCAGCCCTGTTCAGGGGACAGGGAGTGGCTACACCTTC. It yields the protein CASPVQGTGSGYTF.

The chain recombines TRBV19 with TRBJ2-1; no clear D gene. V was clipped by 5 bases and J by 3 bases, with 20 bases between them. Germline lookup yields CDR1 LNHDA and CDR2 SQIVND (reference sequence). The CDR3 spans 17 residues. The CDR3 bases are TGTGCCAGTAGTGGTTTGGGCAGGCGAACACTCTACAATGAGCAGTTCTTC. This translates into CASSGLGRRTLYNEQFF.

The chain uses TRBV27 and TRBJ1-2, with D perhaps TRBD1 (6 bases). Germline CDR1 and CDR2: MNHEY and SMNVEV (reference sequence). CDR3 length: 14 residues. Trimming took off 8 bases at V and 2 bases at J, with 15 bases between the two ends. In DNA, the CDR3 is TGTGCCAGCGGGACACAGGGTAGGAACTATGGCTACACCTTC. It is translated as CASGTQGRNYGYTF.

The chain is built from TRBV30 and TRBJ1-2, with D tentatively TRBD1 (6 bases). V was cut by 1 base and J by 1 base, with 7 bases left in between. Looked up from germline, CDR1 is GTSNPN and CDR2 is SVGIG (reference sequence). CDR3 length equals 13 residues. DNA for the CDR3: TGTGCCTGGAGTGCGGACAGTAACTATGGCTACACCTTC. It specifies CAWSADSNYGYTF.

This chain joins TRBV6-1 and TRBJ1-6, with D uncertain. Looked up from germline, CDR1 is MNHNS and CDR2 is SASEGT. The CDR3 spans 13 residues. V lost 2 bases and J 8 bases, leaving 7 bases between the germline ends. The CDR3 DNA is TGTGCCAGCAGTGAACGGTACGATTCACCCCTCCACTTT. This codes for CASSERYDSPLHF.

V is TRBV4-3 and J is TRBJ2-3, with D unclear. The length of the CDR3 is 14 residues. Germline CDR1 reads LGHNA; CDR2 reads YSLEER. V was clipped by 0 bases and J by 0 bases, with 4 bases between them. The CDR3: CASSQDQSTDTQYF. The CDR3 nucleotides are TGCGCCAGCAGCCAAGACCAAAGCACAGATACGCAGTATTTT.

The V gene is TRBV6-5, the J gene TRBJ1-1, with 10 positions matching TRBD1. This CDR3 contains 15 residues. Germline-derived CDR1 and CDR2 are MNHEY and SVGAGI. V lost 5 bases and J lost 5; bases outside the gene matches: 8. CDR3: CASSGQGVGETEAFF. For the CDR3, the DNA is TGTGCCAGCAGTGGACAGGGGGTTGGAGAAACTGAAGCTTTCTTT.

The chain recombines TRBV13 with TRBJ2-7, with 8 bases matching TRBD1. There are 15 residues in the CDR3. Germline CDR1 reads PRHDT; CDR2 reads FYEKMQ (reference sequence). V was pared by 5 bases and J by 2 bases, with 8 bases of the junction left unmatched. This CDR3 is CASSLTGQGPYEQYF. Written as DNA, the CDR3 is TGTGCCAGCAGCCTCACCGGACAGGGCCCCTACGAGCAGTACTTC. The full variable domain, completed using reference TRBV13 and TRBJ2-7, is AAGVIQSPRHLIKEKRETATLKCYPIPRHDTVYWYQQGPGQDPQFLISFYEKMQSDKGSIPDRFSAQQFSDYHSELNMSSLELGDSALYFCASSLTGQGPYEQYFGPGTRLTVT.

V and J are TRBV7-6 and TRBJ2-5; 8 bases are a match to TRBD2. The ends lost 5 bases at V and 1 base at J; junction bases unmatched: 6. The CDR3 is 15 amino acids. Germline CDR1 is SGHVS and CDR2 is FNYEAQ. In nucleotides, the CDR3 is TGTGCCAGCAGCCCCCTCAGCGGGAGCCAAGAGACCCAGTACTTC. It is translated as CASSPLSGSQETQYF.

V is TRBV9 and J is TRBJ1-6; 9 bases are a match to TRBD1. The CDR3 is 14 amino acids. CDR1 and CDR2 (germline): SGDLS, YYNGEE. J gave up 10 bases and V 2 bases, and 4 bases lay outside the gene matches. The DNA of the CDR3 is TGTGCCAGCAGCGTGACAGGGGGAGAATCACCCCTCCACTTT. Its protein product is CASSVTGGESPLHF.

The J gene is TRBJ1-5, the V gene TRBV9; no reliable D call. V dropped 3 bases and J dropped 3 bases, with 10 bases sitting between them. Germline loops: CDR1 SGDLS, CDR2 YYNGEE. The CDR3 spans 14 residues. The DNA of the CDR3 is TGTGCCAGCAGCGAGAGGGCCTTCAATCAGCCCCAGCATTTT. Its protein product is CASSERAFNQPQHF.

This chain uses TRBV29-1 with TRBJ1-1; possibly TRBD1 for D (5 bases). V was cut by 1 base and J by 1 base, with 10 bases left in between. CDR1 is SQVTM, CDR2 ANQGSEA, per germline. The CDR3 is 14 amino acids. Here the CDR3 DNA reads TGCAGCGTTGAAGCCGGGGGGGGGAACACTGAAGCTTTCTTT. It translates to CSVEAGGGNTEAFF.

This clone was recorded once. The chain has TRBV7-9 and TRBJ1-4; 8 bases map to TRBD1. From germline, CDR1 is SEHNR and CDR2 FQNEAQ (reference sequence). Unmatched junction bases numbered 5, after V lost 3 bases and J lost 8 bases. CDR3 length equals 14 residues. CDR3: CASSFAQGEEKLFF. The CDR3 DNA sequence: TGTGCCAGCAGCTTTGCACAGGGGGAGGAAAAACTGTTTTTT.

V is TRBV29-1 and J is TRBJ1-5, with D unclear. Germline CDR1 SQVTM, CDR2 ANQGSEA. This CDR3 has 13 residues. V lost 5 bases to trimming and J lost 0 bases, with 8 bases between them. CDR3 in amino acids: CSVTTNSNQPQHF. The CDR3 DNA reads TGCAGCGTTACTACTAATAGCAATCAGCCCCAGCATTTT.

The CDR3 spells CASSAPLAGGLRDTQYF. The CDR3 DNA sequence: TGCGCCAGCAGTGCTCCTCTAGCGGGGGGCCTCAGGGATACGCAGTATTTT. This sequence joins TRBV10-2 and TRBJ2-3; 11 nucleotides line up with TRBD2. CDR1 and CDR2 (germline): WSHSY, SAAADI. Trimming removed 4 bases from V and 6 bases from J; junction bases left unmatched: 12. The CDR3 extends over 17 amino acids.

This chain links TRBV4-3 with TRBJ1-4, with D possibly being TRBD1 (5 bases). Germline-derived CDR1 and CDR2 are LGHNA and YSLEER. V lost 0 bases, J lost 6 bases, and 11 bases lay in between. This CDR3 has 15 residues. Here the CDR3 DNA reads TGCGCCAGCAGCCAAGATGCGCCAGGGTATGAAAAACTGTTTTTT. It is translated as CASSQDAPGYEKLFF.

The chain carries TRBV10-3 and TRBJ1-4; TRBD1 matches 7 bases. V lost 6 bases to trimming and J lost 4 bases; unmatched junction nucleotides: 2. The CDR3 consists of 13 residues. CDR1 ENHRY and CDR2 SYGVKD come from the germline V gene. The CDR3 nucleotides are TGTGCCATCAGGGGACAGAGTAATGAAAAACTGTTTTTT. It is translated as CAIRGQSNEKLFF.

This clone was seen once. The gene calls are TRBV9 and TRBJ2-1; D possibly corresponds to TRBD1 (5 bases). V gave up 4 bases and J gave up 5 bases, with 13 bases separating them. The germline CDR1 and CDR2 sequences are SGDLS and YYNGEE. This CDR3 has 14 amino acids. CDR3 region: CASSTSRENNEQFF. The CDR3 DNA sequence: TGTGCCAGCAGCACGAGCAGGGAAAACAATGAGCAGTTCTTC.

The V call is TRBV14, the J call TRBJ1-1, with D maybe TRBD1 (6 bases). Germline CDR1 is SGHDN and CDR2 is FVKESK. Trimming pared 4 bases from V and 0 bases from J, leaving 6 bases between. The CDR3 has 13 amino acids. This CDR3 is CASSRTVNTEAFF. For the CDR3, the DNA is TGTGCCAGCAGCCGGACAGTGAACACTGAAGCTTTCTTT.

The chain combines TRBV9 with TRBJ1-3, with D perhaps matching TRBD1 (6 bases). The CDR3 has 16 residues. From germline, CDR1 is SGDLS and CDR2 YYNGEE. Trimming stripped 0 bases from V and 0 bases from J, with 10 bases between. CDR3 sequence: CASSVAGTHSGNTIYF. The CDR3 nucleotides are TGTGCCAGCAGCGTAGCTGGGACACACTCTGGAAACACCATATATTTT.

J is TRBJ2-5 and V is TRBV29-1; 12 bases map to TRBD2. V lost 7 bases to trimming and J lost 2 bases; unmatched junction nucleotides: 5. This CDR3 spans 14 amino acids. Germline-derived CDR1 and CDR2 are SQVTM and ANQGSEA. CDR3 in DNA: TGCAGCGCCGAGACTAGCGGGGGTCAAGAGACCCAGTACTTC. This encodes CSAETSGGQETQYF.

V gene TRBV7-2 combines with J gene TRBJ2-3; D is perhaps TRBD1 (5 bases). The CDR3 runs to 16 residues. Trimming left V 5 bases short and J 2 bases short, with 17 bases between. Germline CDR1 reads SGHTA; CDR2 reads FQGNSA. The DNA of the CDR3 is TGTGCCAGCAGCCCCCTTAAAGGGGTTCTCACAGATACGCAGTATTTT. This sequence encodes CASSPLKGVLTDTQYF.

This chain uses TRBV6-5 with TRBJ2-7; 9 bases are shared with TRBD1. CDR1 is MNHEY and CDR2 is SVGAGI in the germline V gene. This CDR3 comprises 15 residues. J lost 2 bases, V lost 3 bases, and 5 bases had no gene match. Here the CDR3 reads CASSYQDRGAYEQYF. In DNA form, the CDR3 reads TGTGCCAGCAGTTATCAGGACAGGGGAGCCTACGAGCAGTACTTC.

The chain carries TRBV4-3 and TRBJ1-1; D is perhaps TRBD1 (5 bases). The germline V gene encodes CDR1 LGHNA and CDR2 YSLEER. V was shortened by 0 bases and J by 4 bases, with 12 bases between the two germline ends. This CDR3 comprises 15 residues. DNA of the CDR3: TGCGCCAGCAGCCAAGAAGCGTGGGGGGTCACTGAAGCTTTCTTT. This gives the protein CASSQEAWGVTEAFF.

The chain uses TRBV6-1 and TRBJ1-1, with D uncertain. V lost 0 bases and J lost 3, with 8 bases in between. The CDR3 loop spans 14 amino acids. Germline-derived CDR1 and CDR2 are MNHNS and SASEGT. CDR3 in amino acids: CASSEALIDTEAFF. The DNA of the CDR3 is TGTGCCAGCAGTGAAGCCCTGATAGACACTGAAGCTTTCTTT.

The rearrangement links TRBV5-6 to TRBJ1-4; D uncertain. V lost 2 bases and J 2 bases, leaving 13 bases between the germline ends. This CDR3 region has 16 residues. Germline V gene sequence: CDR1 SGHDT, CDR2 YYEEEE. The CDR3 sequence: CASSFPSRGTNEKLFF. For the CDR3, the DNA is TGTGCCAGCAGCTTCCCAAGTCGAGGGACTAATGAAAAACTGTTTTTT.

The V gene is TRBV7-2, the J gene TRBJ1-5; TRBD1 agrees at 9 bases. CDR1 is SGHTA, CDR2 FQGNSA, per germline. Trimming cost V 1 base and J 1 base; bases outside gene matches: 2. The CDR3 sequence is 16 residues long. CDR3 sequence: CASSLGTGVSNQPQHF. The CDR3 DNA is TGTGCCAGCAGCTTAGGGACAGGGGTGAGCAATCAGCCCCAGCATTTT.

The chain joins TRBV19 to TRBJ1-4; no reliable D call. Trimming took off 5 bases at V and 3 bases at J, with 10 bases between the two ends. CDR1 LNHDA and CDR2 SQIVND come from the germline V gene (reference sequence). The CDR3 sequence is 14 residues long. This CDR3 reads CASSSLFANEKLFF. CDR3 DNA: TGTGCCAGTAGTTCGTTGTTCGCTAATGAAAAACTGTTTTTT.